This TCR beta chain derives from a study of blood T cell repertoires in COVID-19. Study context: PBMCs, B-cell-depleted T cells, or T cells provided the cDNA or gDNA that made up the material.

The germline CDR1 and CDR2 sequences are LNHNV and YYDKDF (reference sequence). CDR3 length equals 19 residues. V lost 3 bases, J lost 2 bases, and 14 bases stayed unmatched. TCRdb's copy holds only in-frame clones and misses some; the assay was immunoSEQ multiplex PCR. The sample lists around 99,000 clones; 75% to 95% were seen once. The receptor comes from a woman younger than 45 with acute or convalescent COVID-19. V is TRBV15 and J is TRBJ2-1; 9 positions match TRBD1. Sequenced: peripheral blood. The CDR3: CATSRGTGFLFFAYNEQFF. In DNA, the CDR3 is TGTGCCACCAGCAGGGGGACAGGGTTTCTCTTTTTTGCCTACAATGAGCAGTTCTTC. Combining the CDR3 with reference TRBV15 and TRBJ2-1 gives the whole variable domain DAMVIQNPRYQVTQFGKPVTLSCSQTLNHNVMYWYQQKSSQAPKLLFHYYDKDFNNEADTPDNFQSRRPNTSFCFLDIRSPGLGDTAMYLCATSRGTGFLFFAYNEQFFGPGTRLTVL.